This T cell receptor (beta chain) was recovered during a study of T cell changes during pregnancy in multiple sclerosis. TCRdb keeps only in-frame clones here, not all; method: immunoSEQ multiplex PCR. The profile shows tens of thousands of clones, over 75% of them singletons. V shed 7 bases and J shed 4 bases, with 14 bases lying between them. There are 12 residues in the CDR3. Per the germline V gene, CDR1 is GTSNPN and CDR2 is SVGIG (reference sequence). The chain couples TRBV30 to TRBJ2-7, with D possibly TRBD2 on 7 matching bases. The sequence derives from a female donor with multiple sclerosis, enrolled in a pregnancy study. Sample: CD8+ T cells from peripheral blood mononuclear cells, taken in the third trimester of pregnancy. The CDR3 DNA sequence: TGTGCCTTGGACGGGGGGCTTTACGAGCAGTACTTC. Translating gives CALDGGLYEQYF.